What follows are 18 T cell receptor beta chains derived from one specimen sequenced in a study of shared clonotypes between healthy human individuals. CD45RO-negative cells were positively selected for CCR7, leaving out terminally differentiated effector memory CD45RA+ cells. TCRdb keeps only in-frame clones here, not all; method: immunoSEQ multiplex PCR. There are around 2.1 million clones in the sample; 85% to 95% occur only once, and under 2% lies in the top ten. Specimen: naive CD8+ T cells from PBMCs. Source of these receptors: a man between 18 and 29 years old in good health. Some clones in this sample may be carry-over from other donors' samples.

As to this clone: Other DNA sequences within the sample encode an identical CDR3. The gene calls are TRBV9 and TRBJ2-5; 11 bases line up with TRBD1. The ends lost 4 bases at V and 5 bases at J; junction bases unmatched: 4. The CDR3 is made up of 14 amino acids. The V gene's germline CDR1 is SGDLS and CDR2 YYNGEE. CDR3 sequence: CASSTRTGGETQYF. The CDR3 DNA follows: TGTGCCAGCAGCACGAGGACAGGGGGCGAGACCCAGTACTTC.

This clone has more than one count but fewer than ten. The CDR3 DNA follows: TGTGCCAGCAGCTTAAGTCTCATGGGGTATGGCTACACCTTC. Amino acid sequence: CASSLSLMGYGYTF. The rearrangement links TRBV7-9 to TRBJ1-2; D remains ambiguous. V gave up 2 bases and J gave up 5 bases, with 12 bases separating them. CDR1 and CDR2 (germline): SEHNR, FQNEAQ (reference sequence). The length of the CDR3 is 14 residues. The full variable domain, in which reference TRBV7-9 and TRBJ1-2 provide the parts outside the CDR3, is DTGVSQNPRHKITKRGQNVTFRCDPISEHNRLYWYRQTLGQGPEFLTYFQNEAQLEKSRLLSDRFSAERPKGSFSTLEIQRTEQGDSAMYLCASSLSLMGYGYTFGSGTRLTVV.

J is TRBJ2-7 and V is TRBV7-9, with unresolved D. The V end lost 8 bases, the J end lost 0 bases, and 8 bases lay between the germline ends. This CDR3 has 12 residues. Germline CDR1 SEHNR, CDR2 FQNEAQ (reference sequence). The CDR3 bases are TGTGCCAGCGAGAGGAGCTCCTACGAGCAGTACTTC. Encoded protein: CASERSSYEQYF.

The chain has TRBV7-2 and TRBJ2-1, with 11 bases aligning to TRBD2. The V segment lost 5 bases and the J segment 8 bases; nucleotides outside the gene matches: 14. The CDR3 sequence is 17 residues long. Germline CDR1 reads SGHTA; CDR2 reads FQGNSA. This CDR3 is CASSPRLAGLIYDEQFF. The CDR3 nucleotides read TGTGCCAGCAGCCCTAGACTAGCGGGATTGATTTACGATGAGCAGTTCTTC. Complete variable domain (other parts from reference TRBV7-2 and TRBJ2-1): GAGVSQSPSNKVTEKGKDVELRCDPISGHTALYWYRQSLGQGLEFLIYFQGNSAPDKSGLPSDRFSAERTGGSVSTLTIQRTQQEDSAVYLCASSPRLAGLIYDEQFFGPGTRLTVL.

The chain employs TRBV5-6 and TRBJ2-3; 8 bases map to TRBD1. This CDR3 is built from 16 residues. J lost 6 bases, V lost 4 bases, and 13 bases had no gene match. In germline, CDR1 is SGHDT, CDR2 YYEEEE. CDR3 protein: CASSPNRDRPGDTQYF. CDR3 sequence (DNA): TGTGCCAGCAGCCCCAACCGGGACAGGCCCGGGGATACGCAGTATTTT.

The rearrangement joins TRBV4-1 to TRBJ1-1; D is unclear. The CDR3 sequence is 12 residues long. Trimming stripped 2 bases from V and 3 bases from J, with 4 bases between. Germline CDR1 reads MGHRA; CDR2 reads YSYEKL. The CDR3 protein is CASSQPDTEAFF. The CDR3 nucleotides are TGCGCCAGCAGCCAACCGGACACTGAAGCTTTCTTT.

The rearrangement links TRBV4-2 to TRBJ1-1; TRBD1 might be the D (5 bases). The CDR3 loop spans 15 amino acids. In germline, CDR1 is LGHNA, CDR2 YNFKEQ. The V end lost 0 bases, the J end lost 5 bases, and 13 bases lay between the germline ends. The CDR3 DNA reads TGTGCCAGCAGCCAAGATGGGGGGGAAGGAACTGAAGCTTTCTTT. Translation gives CASSQDGGEGTEAFF.

This rearrangement joins TRBV5-6 to TRBJ2-5; 7 bases line up with TRBD2. The CDR3 is 19 residues long. Germline values: CDR1 SGHDT, CDR2 YYEEEE. Trimming cost V 4 bases and J 1 base; bases outside gene matches: 19. CDR3 bases: TGTGCCAGCAGCCAACGGATTATGACCGGACTAGTCAGCCAAGAGACCCAGTACTTC. This gives the protein CASSQRIMTGLVSQETQYF.

V usage is TRBV29-1 and J usage is TRBJ2-1; no clear D gene. Germline CDR1 is SQVTM and CDR2 is ANQGSEA. The CDR3 is 13 amino acids. Trimming shortened V by 4 bases and J by 1 base, and 8 bases separated the two germline ends. CDR3 loop: CSVGSGSYNEQFF. The CDR3 DNA follows: TGCAGCGTTGGGTCGGGTTCCTACAATGAGCAGTTCTTC.

The CDR3 here is CASSLMGQNTEAFF. CDR3 nucleotide sequence: TGTGCCAGCAGTTTAATGGGACAGAACACTGAAGCTTTCTTT. V and J are TRBV28 and TRBJ1-1; TRBD1 might be the D (6 bases). The V end lost 2 bases, the J end lost 1 base, and 8 bases lay between the germline ends. The CDR3 loop spans 14 amino acids. Germline-derived CDR1 and CDR2 are MDHEN and SYDVKM. Looking up the rest from reference TRBV28 and TRBJ1-1 gives the full variable domain: DVKVTQSSRYLVKRTGEKVFLECVQDMDHENMFWYRQDPGLGLRLIYFSYDVKMKEKGDIPEGYSVSREKKERFSLILESASTNQTSMYLCASSLMGQNTEAFFGQGTRLTVV.

The chain employs TRBV7-6 and TRBJ1-3; TRBD1 is a possible D gene (6 bases). Trimming stripped 3 bases from V and 0 bases from J, with 15 bases between. The CDR3 has 17 residues. Germline-derived CDR1 and CDR2 are SGHVS and FNYEAQ. As DNA, the CDR3 is TGTGCCAGCAGCTTGCAGCAGGGGACTAACTCTGGAAACACCATATATTTT. Its protein product is CASSLQQGTNSGNTIYF. Full variable domain (missing parts from reference TRBV7-6 and TRBJ1-3): GAGVSQSPRYKVTKRGQDVALRCDPISGHVSLYWYRQALGQGPEFLTYFNYEAQQDKSGLPNDRFSAERPEGSISTLTIQRTEQRDSAMYRCASSLQQGTNSGNTIYFGEGSWLTVV.

This rearrangement joins TRBV15 to TRBJ2-7; 12 bases agree with TRBD2. Germline V lookup: CDR1 LNHNV, CDR2 YYDKDF (reference sequence). With V trimmed by 2 bases and J by 2 bases, 7 bases remained unmatched. CDR3 size: 17 residues. This chain's CDR3 is CATSRRTSGMDAYEQYF. The DNA for the CDR3 is TGTGCCACCAGCAGACGGACTAGCGGGATGGACGCCTACGAGCAGTACTTC. The full variable domain, its missing parts supplied by reference TRBV15 and TRBJ2-7, is DAMVIQNPRYQVTQFGKPVTLSCSQTLNHNVMYWYQQKSSQAPKLLFHYYDKDFNNEADTPDNFQSRRPNTSFCFLDIRSPGLGDTAMYLCATSRRTSGMDAYEQYFGPGTRLTVT.

The CDR3, as DNA: TGCGCCAGCAGCCAAGACTGGCGGCCGGGGAAGACCCAGTACTTC. Its protein is CASSQDWRPGKTQYF. V usage is TRBV4-1 and J usage is TRBJ2-5; perhaps TRBD2 as D (5 bases). V lost 0 bases to trimming and J lost 6 bases, with 14 bases between them. This CDR3 comprises 15 residues. Germline-derived CDR1 and CDR2 are MGHRA and YSYEKL.

V and J are TRBV4-3 and TRBJ2-7; D is unresolved. Trimming shortened V by 0 bases and J by 0 bases, and 9 bases separated the two germline ends. CDR3 length: 15 amino acids. Germline-derived CDR1 and CDR2 are LGHNA and YSLEER. CDR3 DNA sequence: TGCGCCAGCAGCCAAGATCTCGGGCCCTCCTACGAGCAGTACTTC. Protein product: CASSQDLGPSYEQYF.

The J gene is TRBJ2-7, the V gene TRBV9; 8 positions match TRBD2. The V gene end was trimmed by 0 bases and the J gene end by 2 bases; junction bases not matched to a gene: 13. Germline V gives CDR1 SGDLS, CDR2 YYNGEE. The CDR3 contains 18 residues. In nucleotides, the CDR3 is TGTGCCAGCAGCGTAGCAGCTAGCGGGTACAGTGTCGCCTACGAGCAGTACTTC. The encoded protein is CASSVAASGYSVAYEQYF.

V gene TRBV28 combines with J gene TRBJ2-3; TRBD1 matches 12 bases. CDR1 MDHEN and CDR2 SYDVKM come from the germline V gene. The CDR3 runs to 16 residues. Trimming took 2 bases from V and 1 from J; bases not matched to a gene: 1. CDR3 sequence reads: CASSLGTGGGTDTQYF. CDR3 sequence (DNA): TGTGCCAGCAGTTTAGGGACAGGGGGCGGCACAGATACGCAGTATTTT.

The chain combines TRBV4-1 with TRBJ2-7; 9 bases map to TRBD1. Germline-derived CDR1 and CDR2 are MGHRA and YSYEKL. Germline trimming cut 5 bases from V and 5 bases from J; bases unmatched to any gene: 10. The CDR3 extends over 15 amino acids. DNA for the CDR3: TGCGCCAGCAGCTCATCACCGGGACAGGGCCACGAGCAGTACTTC. It translates to CASSSSPGQGHEQYF.

The chain joins TRBV7-9 to TRBJ2-3, with unresolved D. This CDR3 region has 16 residues. V lost 1 base and J 2 bases, leaving 13 bases between the germline ends. The germline gives CDR1 SEHNR, CDR2 FQNEAQ (reference sequence). The CDR3 loop is CASSLELFASTDTQYF. The DNA for the CDR3 is TGTGCCAGCAGCTTAGAACTATTCGCCTCCACAGATACGCAGTATTTT. The complete variable domain, with remaining parts taken from reference TRBV7-9 and TRBJ2-3, reads DTGVSQNPRHKITKRGQNVTFRCDPISEHNRLYWYRQTLGQGPEFLTYFQNEAQLEKSRLLSDRFSAERPKGSFSTLEIQRTEQGDSAMYLCASSLELFASTDTQYFGPGTRLTVL.